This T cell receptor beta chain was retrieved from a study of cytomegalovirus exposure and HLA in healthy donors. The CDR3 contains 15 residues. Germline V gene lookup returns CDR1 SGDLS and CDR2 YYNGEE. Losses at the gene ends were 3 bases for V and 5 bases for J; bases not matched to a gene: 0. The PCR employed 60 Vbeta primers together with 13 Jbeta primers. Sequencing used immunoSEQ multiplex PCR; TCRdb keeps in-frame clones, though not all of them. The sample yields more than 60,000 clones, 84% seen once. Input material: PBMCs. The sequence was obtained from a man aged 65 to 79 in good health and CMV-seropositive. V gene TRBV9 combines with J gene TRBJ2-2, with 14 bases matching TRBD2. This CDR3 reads CASSGTSGRTGELFF. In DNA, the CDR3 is TGTGCCAGCAGCGGGACTAGCGGGAGGACCGGGGAGCTGTTTTTT.